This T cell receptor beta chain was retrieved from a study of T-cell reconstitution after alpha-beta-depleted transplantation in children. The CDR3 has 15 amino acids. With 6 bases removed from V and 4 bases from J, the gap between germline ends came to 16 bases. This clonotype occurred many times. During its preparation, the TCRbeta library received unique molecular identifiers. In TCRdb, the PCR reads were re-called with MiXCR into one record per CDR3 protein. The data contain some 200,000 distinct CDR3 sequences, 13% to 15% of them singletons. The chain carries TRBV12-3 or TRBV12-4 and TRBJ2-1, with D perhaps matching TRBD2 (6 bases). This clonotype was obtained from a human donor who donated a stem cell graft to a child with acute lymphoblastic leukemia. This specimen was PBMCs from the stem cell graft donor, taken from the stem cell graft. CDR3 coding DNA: TGTGCCAGCAGGGCGACTAGTGGGGGATACAATGAGCAGTTCTTC. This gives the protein CASRATSGGYNEQFF.